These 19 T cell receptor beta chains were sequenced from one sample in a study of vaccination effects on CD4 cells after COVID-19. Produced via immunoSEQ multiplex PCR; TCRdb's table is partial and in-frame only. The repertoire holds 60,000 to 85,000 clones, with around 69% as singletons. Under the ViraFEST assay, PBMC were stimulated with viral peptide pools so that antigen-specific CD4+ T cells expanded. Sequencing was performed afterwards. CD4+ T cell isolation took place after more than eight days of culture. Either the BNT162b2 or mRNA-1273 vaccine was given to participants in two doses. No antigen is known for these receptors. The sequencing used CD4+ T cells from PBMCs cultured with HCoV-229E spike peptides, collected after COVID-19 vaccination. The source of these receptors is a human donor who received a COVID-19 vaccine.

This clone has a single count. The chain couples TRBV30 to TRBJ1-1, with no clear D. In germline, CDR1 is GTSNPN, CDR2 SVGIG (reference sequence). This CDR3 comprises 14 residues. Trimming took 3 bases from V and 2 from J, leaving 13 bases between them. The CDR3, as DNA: TGTGCCTGGAGGGCCGACATCGCAAACACTGAAGCTTTCTTT. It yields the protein CAWRADIANTEAFF.

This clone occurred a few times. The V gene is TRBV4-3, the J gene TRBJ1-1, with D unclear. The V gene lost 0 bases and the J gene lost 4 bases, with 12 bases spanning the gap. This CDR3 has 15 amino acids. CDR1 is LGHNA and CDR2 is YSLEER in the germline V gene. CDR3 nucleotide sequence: TGCGCCAGCAGCCAAGACGTGACTGGGAGCACTGAAGCTTTCTTT. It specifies CASSQDVTGSTEAFF.

CDR3 sequence: CASSEPGYSTDTQYF. CDR3 bases: TGTGCCAGCAGTGAACCCGGATATAGCACAGATACGCAGTATTTT. The chain is built from TRBV6-1 and TRBJ2-3; D not certain. Germline loops: CDR1 MNHNS, CDR2 SASEGT. The CDR3 sequence is 15 residues long. The V and J ends lost 2 bases and 0 bases respectively, with 9 bases between them.

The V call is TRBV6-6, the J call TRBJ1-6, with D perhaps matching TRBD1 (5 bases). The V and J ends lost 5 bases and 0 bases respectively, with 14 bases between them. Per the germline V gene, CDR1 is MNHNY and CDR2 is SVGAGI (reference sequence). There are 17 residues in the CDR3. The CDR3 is CASSPTAVSSYNSPLHF. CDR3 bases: TGTGCCAGCAGTCCGACAGCAGTTAGCTCCTATAATTCACCCCTCCACTTT.

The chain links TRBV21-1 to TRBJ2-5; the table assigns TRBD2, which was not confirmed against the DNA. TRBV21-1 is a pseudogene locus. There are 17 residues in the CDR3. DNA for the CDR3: TGTGCCAGCAGCAAAGCGGGGGGGCTGATCGGTAGAGAGACCCAGTACTTC. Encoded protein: CASSKAGGLIGRETQYF.

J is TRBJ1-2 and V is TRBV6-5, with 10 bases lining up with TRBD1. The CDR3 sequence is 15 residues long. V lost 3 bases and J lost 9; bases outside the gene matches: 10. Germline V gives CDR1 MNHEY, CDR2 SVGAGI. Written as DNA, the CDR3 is TGTGCCAGCAGTTATGGCTGGAGGACAGGGGGAAGCTACACCTTC. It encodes CASSYGWRTGGSYTF.

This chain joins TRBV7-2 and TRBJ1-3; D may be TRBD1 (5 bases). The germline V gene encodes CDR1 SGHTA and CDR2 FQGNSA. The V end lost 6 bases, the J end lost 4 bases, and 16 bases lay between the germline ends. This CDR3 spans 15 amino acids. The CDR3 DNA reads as TGTGCCAGCAGTCGTACGGGGGAGACGGGAAACACCATATATTTT. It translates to CASSRTGETGNTIYF.

The CDR3 loop reads CATSRVVDTEAFF. The CDR3 bases are TGTGCCACCAGCAGAGTGGTGGACACTGAAGCTTTCTTT. V usage is TRBV15 and J usage is TRBJ1-1; the D is unclear. Germline V CDR1 and CDR2: LNHNV, YYDKDF (reference sequence). Trimming shortened V by 1 base and J by 3 bases, and 6 bases separated the two germline ends. The CDR3 has 13 residues. The full variable domain, with the rest looked up from reference TRBV15 and TRBJ1-1, is DAMVIQNPRYQVTQFGKPVTLSCSQTLNHNVMYWYQQKSSQAPKLLFHYYDKDFNNEADTPDNFQSRRPNTSFCFLDIRSPGLGDTAMYLCATSRVVDTEAFFGQGTRLTVV.

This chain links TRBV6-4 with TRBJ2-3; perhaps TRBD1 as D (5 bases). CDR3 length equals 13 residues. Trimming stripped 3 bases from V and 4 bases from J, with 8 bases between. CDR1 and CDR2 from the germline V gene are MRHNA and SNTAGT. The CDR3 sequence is CASSEGVPDTQYF. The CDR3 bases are TGTGCCAGCAGTGAAGGGGTCCCAGATACGCAGTATTTT.

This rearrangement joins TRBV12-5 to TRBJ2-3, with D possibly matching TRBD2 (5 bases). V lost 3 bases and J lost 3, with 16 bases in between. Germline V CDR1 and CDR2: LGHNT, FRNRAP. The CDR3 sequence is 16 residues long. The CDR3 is CASGLGPGRGTDTQYF. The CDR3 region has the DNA TGTGCTAGTGGTTTAGGTCCCGGGCGCGGGACAGATACGCAGTATTTT.

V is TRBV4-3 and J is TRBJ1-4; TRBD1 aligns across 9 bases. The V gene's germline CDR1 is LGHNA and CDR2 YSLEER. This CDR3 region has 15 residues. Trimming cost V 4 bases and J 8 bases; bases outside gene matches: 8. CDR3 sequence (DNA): TGCGCCAGCAGCCCAAGGACAGGGGAAGGGGAAAAACTGTTTTTT. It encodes CASSPRTGEGEKLFF.

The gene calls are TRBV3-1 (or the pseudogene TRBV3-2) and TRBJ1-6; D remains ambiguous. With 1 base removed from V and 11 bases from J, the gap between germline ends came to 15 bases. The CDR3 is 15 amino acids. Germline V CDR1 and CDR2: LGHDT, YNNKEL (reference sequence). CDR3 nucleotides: TGTGCCAGCAGCCAAGTAAGGGTTGGAGGAGCACCCCTCCACTTT. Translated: CASSQVRVGGAPLHF.

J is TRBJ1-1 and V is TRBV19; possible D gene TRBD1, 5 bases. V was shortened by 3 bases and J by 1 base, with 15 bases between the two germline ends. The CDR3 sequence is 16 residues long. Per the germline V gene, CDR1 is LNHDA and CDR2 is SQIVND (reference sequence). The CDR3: CASSIFNVGTNTEAFF. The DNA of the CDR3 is TGTGCCAGTAGTATTTTTAACGTGGGGACGAACACTGAAGCTTTCTTT.

The CDR3 loop reads CASRKSGTGYGYTF. The CDR3 DNA follows: TGTGCCAGCAGAAAATCAGGGACCGGATATGGCTACACCTTC. V usage is TRBV27 and J usage is TRBJ1-2; TRBD1 is a possible D gene (5 bases). CDR1 MNHEY and CDR2 SMNVEV come from the germline V gene (reference sequence). The V end was cut by 6 bases, the J end by 5 bases, with 16 bases between. The CDR3 contains 14 residues.

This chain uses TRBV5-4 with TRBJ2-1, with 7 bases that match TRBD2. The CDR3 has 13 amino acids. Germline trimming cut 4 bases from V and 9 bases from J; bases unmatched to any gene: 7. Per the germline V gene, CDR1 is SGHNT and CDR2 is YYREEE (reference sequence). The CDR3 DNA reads TGTGCCAGCAGCCAACAGCTAGCGGCTGAGCAGTTCTTC. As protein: CASSQQLAAEQFF.

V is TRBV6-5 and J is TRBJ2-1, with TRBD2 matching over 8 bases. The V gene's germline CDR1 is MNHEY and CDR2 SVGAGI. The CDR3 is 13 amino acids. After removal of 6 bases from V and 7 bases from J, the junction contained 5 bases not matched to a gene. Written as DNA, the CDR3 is TGTGCCAGCAGACGACTAGCGCGGAATGAGCAGTTCTTC. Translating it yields CASRRLARNEQFF.

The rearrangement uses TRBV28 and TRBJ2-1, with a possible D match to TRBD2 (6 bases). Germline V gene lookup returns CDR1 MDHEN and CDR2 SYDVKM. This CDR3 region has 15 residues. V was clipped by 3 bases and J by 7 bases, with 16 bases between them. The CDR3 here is CASSLEGLLSNEQFF. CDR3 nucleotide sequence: TGTGCCAGCAGTTTGGAGGGACTTTTATCAAATGAGCAGTTCTTC.

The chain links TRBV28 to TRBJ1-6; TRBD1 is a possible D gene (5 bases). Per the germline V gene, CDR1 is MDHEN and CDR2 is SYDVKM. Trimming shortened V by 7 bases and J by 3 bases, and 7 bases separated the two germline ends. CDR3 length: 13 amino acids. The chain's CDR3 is CASMQGYNSPLHF. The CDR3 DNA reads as TGTGCCAGCATGCAGGGCTATAATTCACCCCTCCACTTT.

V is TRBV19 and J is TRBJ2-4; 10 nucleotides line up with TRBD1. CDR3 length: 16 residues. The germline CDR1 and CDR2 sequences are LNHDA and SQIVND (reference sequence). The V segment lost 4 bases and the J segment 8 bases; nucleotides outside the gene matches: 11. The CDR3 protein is CASSSPGQGWGYIQYF. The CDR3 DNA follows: TGTGCCAGTAGTAGCCCGGGACAGGGGTGGGGATACATTCAGTACTTC.